This record concerns one T cell receptor beta chain sequence. This sample stems from a study of cytomegalovirus exposure and HLA in healthy donors. The PCR made use of 60 Vbeta and 13 Jbeta primers. Generated by immunoSEQ multiplex PCR, the TCRdb table keeps only in-frame clones and is missing some. The sample lists roughly 120,000 clones; around 70% were seen once. Germline CDR1 MDHEN, CDR2 SYDVKM. Trimming removed 5 bases from V and 4 bases from J; junction bases left unmatched: 3. This CDR3 is 13 amino acids long. The TCR sequence derives from a woman between 35 and 50 years old in good health and CMV-seronegative. This sequence joins TRBV28 and TRBJ2-5; TRBD1 aligns across 8 bases. Sequences were obtained from PBMCs. CDR3 DNA: TGTGCCAGCAGTCGGACAGGGAGAGAGACCCAGTACTTC. Translated: CASSRTGRETQYF.